This T cell receptor beta chain was sequenced for a study of blood T cell repertoires in COVID-19. Study at large: The United States, Italy and Spain supplied acute and convalescent COVID-19 samples. T cells, B-cell-depleted T cells, or PBMCs provided the cDNA or gDNA that served as material.

The germline V gene has CDR1 SNHLY and CDR2 FYNNEI. V was pared by 10 bases and J by 6 bases, with 7 bases of the junction left unmatched. The length of the CDR3 is 13 residues. In the original workflow: By means of reference gene primer amplification, nucleated cell counts were estimated. Method: immunoSEQ multiplex PCR; TCRdb's copy keeps in-frame clones and lacks some. V and J calls and clone size come straight from that table; D and trimming were deduced from the DNA. In the table there are some 81,000 clones, about 90% of which are singletons. This clone occurred once. The genes are TRBV2 and TRBJ1-4; TRBD1 aligns across 8 bases. The sample comprised peripheral blood. This clonotype was sampled from a woman aged 45-65 years in a cohort sampled during active COVID-19. The CDR3 nucleotides read TGTGCCACTACAGGGGGTGAGGATGAAAAACTGTTTTTT. Residues: CATTGGEDEKLFF.